This TCR beta chain was sequenced in a study of T cells in Graves' hyperthyroidism and ophthalmopathy. Broader study findings: Most thyroid clonotypes expanded above 0.001 were also detected in blood.

The length of the CDR3 is 16 residues. Germline V gene data show CDR1 as LNHNV and CDR2 as YYDKDF (reference sequence). The V and J ends lost 0 bases and 6 bases respectively, with 16 bases between them. Source material for PBMCs was 10 ml fresh peripheral blood. The sample holds many counts of this clonotype. The antigen remains undetermined. TCR beta CDR3 regions were amplified from RNA. Initially, a first-round RT-PCR of the TCR CDR3 employed the HTBI primer set. TCRdb recomputed calls from the multiplex PCR reads with MiXCR, one row per CDR3 protein. In the table there are around 600,000 distinct CDR3 sequences, approximately 15% of which are singletons.

This clonotype originated in a woman aged 18-29 years with Graves' ophthalmopathy. The material sequenced was blood. The rearrangement uses TRBV15 and TRBJ2-3; no clear D gene. This CDR3 reads CATSRDGTYETDTQYF. DNA for the CDR3: TGTGCCACCAGCAGAGATGGTACATACGAGACCGATACGCAGTATTTT.